Listed here are 17 T cell receptor beta chains from one sample, sequenced in a study of response to subunit inactivated influenza vaccine. TCRdb passed the RT-PCR reads through MiXCR, listing each CDR3 protein once. The sample lists some 500,000 distinct CDR3 sequences; roughly 13% were seen once. Sequenced material: PBMCs from blood, taken roughly 46 days after vaccination. The receptor source for this set is a man in his fifties or sixties who received an inactivated influenza vaccine.

Of note for this clonotype: It is likely a read error, because the conserved phenylalanine at the end of the CDR3 is missing. The chain is built from TRBV7-8 and TRBJ2-2; D not certain. Germline CDR1 and CDR2: SGHVS and FQNEAQ. This CDR3 is built from 14 residues. The CDR3 coding sequence is TGTGCCATCAGCCCCGGATTCGTCTTCGGGGAGCTGTTTTGT. The encoded protein is CAISPGFVFGELFC.

The sample holds many counts of this clonotype. The CDR3 DNA reads as TGCGCCAGCAGCGGAAAGACCGGGACAGGGGGCCATGAGCAGTTCTTC. Its translation is CASSGKTGTGGHEQFF. The genes are TRBV4-1 and TRBJ2-1; 12 bases align to TRBD1. In germline, CDR1 is MGHRA, CDR2 YSYEKL. V gave up 5 bases and J gave up 8 bases; unmatched junction bases: 10. The CDR3 length is 16 residues.

The sample holds a few counts of this clonotype. The chain couples TRBV4-1 to TRBJ1-1; possibly TRBD1 for D (5 bases). Germline CDR1 MGHRA, CDR2 YSYEKL. The CDR3 extends over 15 amino acids. Trimming removed 2 bases from V and 4 bases from J, with 14 bases in between. DNA of the CDR3: TGCGCCAGCAGCCAACCCCCCCAGGGAATCACTGAAGCTTTCTTT. This codes for CASSQPPQGITEAFF.

This clonotype showed up just a few times. This sequence joins TRBV20-1 and TRBJ2-7, with 10 bases that match TRBD1. Germline V gives CDR1 DFQATT, CDR2 SNEGSKA (reference sequence). The CDR3 has 13 amino acids. V shed 6 bases and J 4 bases; nucleotides not matched to a gene: 6. This CDR3 reads CSARTGGKYEQYF. The CDR3 nucleotides are TGCAGTGCAAGGACAGGGGGAAAATACGAGCAGTACTTC.

The V and J genes are TRBV28 and TRBJ1-3; 7 nucleotides line up with TRBD1. Germline CDR1 MDHEN, CDR2 SYDVKM. The V and J ends lost 6 bases and 3 bases, in that order; junction bases with no gene match: 11. CDR3 length equals 16 residues. CDR3 nucleotides: TGTGCCAGCAGCCCCCCGACAGGGATCTTTGGAAACACCATATATTTT. Its translation: CASSPPTGIFGNTIYF.

This clonotype turned up a few times. V usage is TRBV12-3 or TRBV12-4 and J usage is TRBJ1-2; possibly TRBD1 for D (5 bases). Trimming took 7 bases from V and 8 from J, leaving 20 bases between them. This CDR3 is built from 14 residues. The CDR3 coding sequence is TGTGCCAGCACAAAGCAGAGGGGATCGGTGGGCTACACCTTC. Its translation is CASTKQRGSVGYTF.

Only a few counts were recorded for this clonotype. This chain uses TRBV7-8 with TRBJ2-7, with D perhaps assigned TRBD1 or TRBD2 (5 bases each). The CDR3 runs 15 residues. Germline assignment: CDR1 SGHVS and CDR2 FQNEAQ. V lost 5 bases and J 3 bases, leaving 17 bases between the germline ends. The chain's CDR3 is CASSPGRTVLYEQYF. CDR3 in DNA: TGTGCCAGCAGCCCGGGACGGACTGTCCTCTACGAGCAGTACTTC.

There are a few counts of this clonotype. The chain carries TRBV20-1 and TRBJ2-1; 11 bases align to TRBD2. V lost 1 base, J lost 16 bases, and 9 bases stayed unmatched. Germline CDR1 and CDR2: DFQATT and SNEGSKA (reference sequence). The CDR3 consists of 13 residues. The CDR3: CSARVSGGGSLFF. The CDR3 nucleotides are TGCAGTGCTAGAGTTAGCGGGGGGGGCTCCCTCTTCTTC.

This clonotype was found many times. This chain links TRBV24-1 with TRBJ2-1, with TRBD1 identical over 7 bases. This CDR3 region has 14 residues. Germline lookup yields CDR1 KGHDR and CDR2 SFDVKD. The trim removed 3 bases at V and 8 bases at J, leaving 6 bases unmatched. CDR3 nucleotide sequence: TGTGCCACCAGTGATGACAGGGAACTCGATGAGCAGTTCTTC. Residues: CATSDDRELDEQFF.

The chain carries TRBV20-1 and TRBJ2-5, with D perhaps matching TRBD1 (6 bases). With 6 bases removed from V and 1 base from J, the gap between germline ends came to 21 bases. Germline CDR1 and CDR2: DFQATT and SNEGSKA (reference sequence). CDR3 length: 16 residues. The DNA for the CDR3 is TGCAGTGCCAACCCGACCTCGGGACAAAGCCAAGAGACCCAGTACTTC. Encoded protein: CSANPTSGQSQETQYF.

This rearrangement joins TRBV5-1 to TRBJ1-4, with D tentatively TRBD1 (5 bases). The ends were cut back, 5 bases at V and 4 bases at J, with 6 bases in the middle. This CDR3 comprises 12 residues. In germline, CDR1 is SGHRS, CDR2 YFSETQ. Written as DNA, the CDR3 is TGCGCCAGCAGTCAGGGTAATGAAAAACTGTTTTTT. Amino acid sequence: CASSQGNEKLFF. The whole variable domain, remainder taken from reference TRBV5-1 and TRBJ1-4, is KAGVTQTPRYLIKTRGQQVTLSCSPISGHRSVSWYQQTPGQGLQFLFEYFSETQRNKGNFPGRFSGRQFSNSRSEMNVSTLELGDSALYLCASSQGNEKLFFGSGTQLSVL.

The V and J genes are TRBV20-1 and TRBJ1-2, with D hard to call. Germline CDR1 and CDR2: DFQATT and SNEGSKA (reference sequence). CDR3 length: 11 amino acids. V was clipped by 6 bases and J by 1 base, with 6 bases between them. DNA of the CDR3: TGCAGTGCACCTCATAACTATGGCTACACCTTC. Its protein product is CSAPHNYGYTF.

This clonotype was seen repeatedly, ten times or more. V and J are TRBV12-3 or TRBV12-4 and TRBJ2-2; D is ambiguous. V shed 5 bases and J shed 1 base, with 5 bases lying between them. CDR3 length equals 13 residues. The CDR3 bases are TGTGCCAGCAGTCCCGGGAACACCGGGGAGCTGTTTTTT. Translated: CASSPGNTGELFF.

The V gene is TRBV5-1, the J gene TRBJ2-7; 9 bases map to TRBD1. The CDR3 has 15 amino acids. Germline V lookup: CDR1 SGHRS, CDR2 YFSETQ. The ends lost 1 base at V and 2 bases at J; junction bases unmatched: 4. In DNA form, the CDR3 reads TGCGCCAGCAGCTTGTACTGGGACAGGGCCTACGAGCAGTACTTC. As protein: CASSLYWDRAYEQYF.

This chain joins TRBV28 and TRBJ2-7, with D tentatively TRBD2 (6 bases). The CDR3 loop spans 15 amino acids. Looked up from germline, CDR1 is MDHEN and CDR2 is SYDVKM. Trimming stripped 6 bases from V and 1 base from J, with 16 bases between. In nucleotides, the CDR3 is TGTGCCAGCAGCCCAGGACGGGAGAGTTCCTACGAGCAGTACTTC. Translating gives CASSPGRESSYEQYF.

At least ten counts were recorded for this clonotype. The chain is built from TRBV29-1 and TRBJ2-7, with unresolved D. The CDR3 totals 13 residues. The germline CDR1 and CDR2 sequences are SQVTM and ANQGSEA. Trimming pared 0 bases from V and 5 bases from J, leaving 11 bases between. The CDR3 DNA reads as TGCAGCGTTGAAGATCAAGGGTCCCACGAGCAGTACTTC. Translated, it gives CSVEDQGSHEQYF.

The chain recombines TRBV5-1 with TRBJ2-7, with 12 bases matching TRBD1. V shed 4 bases and J 6 bases; nucleotides not matched to a gene: 8. Germline CDR1 and CDR2: SGHRS and YFSETQ. CDR3 length equals 15 residues. The CDR3 coding sequence is TGCGCCAGCAGCCCGGGACAGGGGGCAGTATTCGAGCAGTACTTC. Protein product: CASSPGQGAVFEQYF.